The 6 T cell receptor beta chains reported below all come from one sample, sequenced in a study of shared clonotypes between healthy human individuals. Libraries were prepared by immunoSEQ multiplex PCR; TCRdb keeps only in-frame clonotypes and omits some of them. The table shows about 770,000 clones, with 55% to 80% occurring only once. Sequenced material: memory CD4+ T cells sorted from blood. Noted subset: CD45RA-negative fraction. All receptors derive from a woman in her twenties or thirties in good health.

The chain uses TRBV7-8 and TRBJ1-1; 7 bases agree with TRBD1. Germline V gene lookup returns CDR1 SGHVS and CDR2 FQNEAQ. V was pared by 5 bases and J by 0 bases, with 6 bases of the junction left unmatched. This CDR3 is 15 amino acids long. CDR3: CASSPKTGMNTEAFF. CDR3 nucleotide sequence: TGTGCCAGCAGCCCCAAGACAGGGATGAACACTGAAGCTTTCTTT.

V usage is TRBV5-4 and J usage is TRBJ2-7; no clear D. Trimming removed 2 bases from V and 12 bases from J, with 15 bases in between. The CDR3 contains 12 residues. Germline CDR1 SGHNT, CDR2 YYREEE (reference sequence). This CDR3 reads CASSLGSSRPYF. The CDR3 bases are TGTGCCAGCAGCTTAGGTAGCTCTCGGCCGTACTTC.

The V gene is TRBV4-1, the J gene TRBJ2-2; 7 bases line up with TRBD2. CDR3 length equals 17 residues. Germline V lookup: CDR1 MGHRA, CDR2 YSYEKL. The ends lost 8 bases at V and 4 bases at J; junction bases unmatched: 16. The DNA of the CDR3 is TGCGCCAGCTCGACTAGCAGGGATCCTAAGGTCACCGGGGAGCTGTTTTTT. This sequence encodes CASSTSRDPKVTGELFF.

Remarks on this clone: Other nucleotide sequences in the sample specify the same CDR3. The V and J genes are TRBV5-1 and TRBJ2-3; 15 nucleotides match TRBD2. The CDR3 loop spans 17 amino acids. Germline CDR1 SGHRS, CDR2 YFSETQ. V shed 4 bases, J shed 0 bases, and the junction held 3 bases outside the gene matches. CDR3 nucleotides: TGCGCCAGCAGCCTTGGACTAGCGGGGGGGAGCACAGATACGCAGTATTTT. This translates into CASSLGLAGGSTDTQYF.

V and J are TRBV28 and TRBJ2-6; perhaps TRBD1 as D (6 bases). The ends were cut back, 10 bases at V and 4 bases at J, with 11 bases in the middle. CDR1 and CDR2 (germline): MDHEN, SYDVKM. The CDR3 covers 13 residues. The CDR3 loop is CAIMGAGANVLTF. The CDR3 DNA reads TGTGCCATCATGGGGGCCGGGGCCAACGTCCTGACTTTC.

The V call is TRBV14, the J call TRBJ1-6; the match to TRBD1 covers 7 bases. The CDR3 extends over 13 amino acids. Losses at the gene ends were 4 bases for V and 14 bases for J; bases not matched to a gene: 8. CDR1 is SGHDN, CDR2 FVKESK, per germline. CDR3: CASSPGQAGSLHF. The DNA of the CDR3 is TGTGCCAGCAGCCCCGGACAGGCTGGATCCCTCCACTTT.